The clone carrying this T cell receptor beta chain occurred a few times. Its cognate antigen is unknown. The data were taken from a study of post-analysis software for immune sequencing data. Regarding the study as a whole: In patients, 4 to 6 TRBV segments were more frequent than in controls, with TRBV5-6, TRBV5-1 and TRBV20-1 among them.

Trimming removed 2 bases from V and 2 bases from J; junction bases left unmatched: 7. CDR3 length: 15 amino acids. The germline gives CDR1 DFQATT, CDR2 SNEGSKA (reference sequence). TCR beta libraries were prepared from cDNA with unique molecular identifiers. TCRdb called the PCR reads again in MiXCR, with one record for every CDR3 protein. The sample yields roughly 700,000 distinct CDR3 sequences, 25% to 30% seen once. The rearrangement links TRBV20-1 to TRBJ2-3; 7 nucleotides agree with TRBD1. The sequenced material came from blood. This TCR was sampled from a girl aged 10-17 years with multiple sclerosis. CDR3: CSARPRGSFTDTQYF. CDR3 DNA sequence: TGCAGTGCTAGACCCAGGGGGTCCTTCACAGATACGCAGTATTTT.